The next 17 T cell receptor beta chains were all read from a single sample in a study of breast tumors, draining lymph nodes, adjacent tissues listed by TCRdb under 2016. The method behind the library was multiplex PCR. The listed sequencing device is Illumina HiSeq 2000. TCRdb reanalyzed the raw reads on its own, using fastp at Q25 for trimming and MiXCR for clone calling, and kept in-frame beta chains. Each record represents a unique CDR3 protein, reported with the most common genes and DNA among its rows. The sample table shows 84,000 or so distinct CDR3 sequences, and roughly 29% are seen once. Of the sample, 8.1% falls within the top ten clones. Lymph node samples came from the axillary draining lymph nodes of breast cancer patients. Sequenced input: axillary lymph node tissue. The receptors come from a female donor with breast cancer. Some clones in this sample may be carry-over from other donors' samples.

About this clonotype: A junction boundary mismatches the germline segment, possibly from a read error. V gene TRBV10-3 combines with J gene TRBJ1-4; D unresolved. Germline V gene lookup returns CDR1 ENHRY and CDR2 SYGVKD. This CDR3 contains 11 residues. CDR3 loop: CATSEGEKLFF. The CDR3 nucleotides read TGTGCCACCAGTGAGGGTGAAAAACTGTTCTTT.

This clonotype was seen ten or more times. This chain connects TRBV29-1 to TRBJ2-1; possibly TRBD2 for D (5 bases). The germline CDR1 and CDR2 sequences are SQVTM and ANQGSEA. V gave up 4 bases and J gave up 5 bases, with 15 bases separating them. The CDR3 sequence is 14 residues long. The CDR3 region has the DNA TGCAGCGTTGCGAAAGGGAGCTTTGACAATGAGCAGTTCTTC. Its translation is CSVAKGSFDNEQFF.

The gene calls are TRBV7-9 and TRBJ2-7; 11 nucleotides match TRBD2. This CDR3 is 15 amino acids long. V lost 4 bases, J lost 5 bases, and 7 bases stayed unmatched. Germline loops: CDR1 SEHNR, CDR2 FQNEAQ (reference sequence). For the CDR3, the DNA is TGTGCCAGCAGCTCAGTGACTAGCGGGACAAACGAGCAGTACTTC. The encoded protein is CASSSVTSGTNEQYF.

This clonotype was found many times. This clone may be a read error of a much larger clone one base away. V gene TRBV6-4 combines with J gene TRBJ2-3, with 8 positions matching TRBD2. The CDR3 sequence is 14 residues long. The germline V gene encodes CDR1 MRHNA and CDR2 SNTAGT. With V trimmed by 5 bases and J by 6 bases, 7 bases remained unmatched. CDR3 bases: TGTGCCAGCAGTCTGGCGGGAGGTGTGGATACGCAGTATTTT. Protein: CASSLAGGVDTQYF.

This clonotype was detected many times. The rearrangement uses TRBV5-1 and TRBJ2-7; possibly TRBD2 for D (6 bases). The V end lost 2 bases, the J end lost 0 bases, and 12 bases lay between the germline ends. Germline CDR1 and CDR2: SGHRS and YFSETQ. The CDR3 totals 15 residues. DNA of the CDR3: TGCGCCAGCAGCTTAGTGGCGGGGAGCTCCTACGAGCAGTACTTC. Amino acids: CASSLVAGSSYEQYF.

This clonotype was observed at least ten times. It may be a read error: a sequence one base away is much more abundant. The chain carries TRBV20-1 and TRBJ2-7; no clear D. The V and J ends lost 3 bases and 2 bases respectively, with 17 bases between them. Germline assignment: CDR1 DFQATT and CDR2 SNEGSKA (reference sequence). This CDR3 comprises 15 residues. CDR3 loop: CSASRSDALAYEQYF. DNA of the CDR3: TGCAGTGCTAGTCGCTCGGACGCTCTTGCCTACGAGCAGTACTTC.

This clonotype has at least ten counts. This rearrangement joins TRBV9 to TRBJ1-2, with D maybe TRBD1 (5 bases). In germline, CDR1 is SGDLS, CDR2 YYNGEE. V lost 0 bases and J 3 bases, leaving 15 bases between the germline ends. This CDR3 contains 16 residues. The CDR3: CASSVGSGGADYGYTF. In DNA form, the CDR3 reads TGTGCCAGCAGCGTAGGGTCGGGGGGAGCGGACTATGGCTACACCTTC.

This CDR3 is CAGQEQRATDTQYF. In nucleotides, the CDR3 is TGTGCCGGCCAAGAGCAGCGAGCAACAGATACGCAGTATTTT. The J gene is TRBJ2-3, the V gene TRBV18; D gene unclear. V was shortened by 11 bases and J by 3 bases, with 18 bases between the two germline ends. CDR3 size: 14 residues. The germline V gene has CDR1 KGHSH and CDR2 LQKENI.

This clonotype occurred many times. The J gene is TRBJ2-1, the V gene TRBV7-2, with 11 bases identical to TRBD2. This CDR3 is built from 17 residues. With 5 bases clipped from V and 10 bases from J, the junction kept 16 bases outside the gene matches. The germline gives CDR1 SGHTA, CDR2 FQGNSA. The CDR3 nucleotides read TGTGCCAGCAGCGCCCAAGCCGTCTTAGCGGGAGGGCCCGAGCAGTTCTTC. It is translated as CASSAQAVLAGGPEQFF.

This clonotype was counted a single time. The chain links TRBV13 to TRBJ2-1; maybe TRBD2 (5 bases). The CDR3 covers 12 residues. V lost 6 bases and J 8 bases, leaving 11 bases between the germline ends. Germline loops: CDR1 PRHDT, CDR2 FYEKMQ (reference sequence). The CDR3 loop is CASSRGFDEQFF. The CDR3 nucleotides are TGTGCCAGCAGTCGGGGATTCGATGAGCAGTTCTTC.

This clonotype has a count of ten or more. The rearrangement joins TRBV28 to TRBJ2-3; TRBD2 agrees at 7 bases. The CDR3 is made up of 16 amino acids. J was trimmed by 3 bases and V by 8 bases; bases with no gene match: 14. The germline CDR1 and CDR2 sequences are MDHEN and SYDVKM. This CDR3 reads CASGGGDSPVTDTQYF. The DNA of the CDR3 is TGTGCCAGCGGGGGGGGAGATTCGCCAGTAACAGATACGCAGTATTTT.

For this clonotype: Since a much larger clone is just one base distant, this may be a read error. This chain joins TRBV20-1 and TRBJ2-1; either TRBD1 or TRBD2 may fit D (6 bases each). The CDR3 is made up of 12 amino acids. Germline V lookup: CDR1 DFQATT, CDR2 SNEGSKA (reference sequence). The CDR3: CSASSGAGEPFF. In DNA, the CDR3 is TGCAGTGCAAGTTCGGGGGCGGGTGAGCCGTTCTTC.

This clonotype was recorded many times. The chain combines TRBV2 with TRBJ2-2; D is possibly TRBD1 (5 bases). Germline loops: CDR1 SNHLY, CDR2 FYNNEI. The CDR3 extends over 13 amino acids. The V gene lost 6 bases and the J gene lost 4 bases, with 9 bases spanning the gap. The CDR3 protein is CASSRQITGELFF. CDR3 sequence (DNA): TGTGCCAGCAGCCGACAGATCACCGGGGAGCTGTTTTTT.

J is TRBJ1-2 and V is TRBV24-1, with D possibly being TRBD1 (5 bases). Germline V gene lookup returns CDR1 KGHDR and CDR2 SFDVKD. This CDR3 region has 16 residues. Trimming removed 5 bases at V and 4 bases at J, with 19 bases between. Written as DNA, the CDR3 is TGTGCCACCAGTGGCAAGACAAGCCAGGGCGTCTATGGCTACACCTTC. This encodes CATSGKTSQGVYGYTF.

This clonotype was picked up many times. The rearrangement joins TRBV9 to TRBJ2-3; a weak D match, TRBD2 (5 bases). V was clipped by 0 bases and J by 6 bases, with 11 bases between them. Germline CDR1 reads SGDLS; CDR2 reads YYNGEE. The CDR3 length is 14 residues. CDR3 amino acids: CASSVEVGGDTQYF. The CDR3 DNA is TGTGCCAGCAGCGTAGAGGTGGGCGGGGATACGCAGTATTTT. Variable domain in full (rest from reference TRBV9 and TRBJ2-3): DSGVTQTPKHLITATGQRVTLRCSPRSGDLSVYWYQQSLDQGLQFLIQYYNGEERAKGNILERFSAQQFPDLHSELNLSSLELGDSALYFCASSVEVGGDTQYFGPGTRLTVL.

There are many counts of this clonotype. The rearrangement links TRBV7-9 to TRBJ2-2; possible D gene TRBD1, 6 bases. Germline V gene data show CDR1 as SEHNR and CDR2 as FQNEAQ (reference sequence). The CDR3 loop spans 14 amino acids. V was pared by 6 bases and J by 2 bases, with 10 bases between. For the CDR3, the DNA is TGTGCCAGCAGGGCGGACAGCAACACCGGGGAGCTGTTTTTT. Translation: CASRADSNTGELFF.

The chain links TRBV19 to TRBJ1-6; TRBD1 matches at 8 bases. Losses at the gene ends were 3 bases for V and 4 bases for J; bases not matched to a gene: 2. The CDR3 spans 15 residues. Germline CDR1 reads LNHDA; CDR2 reads SQIVND (reference sequence). The CDR3 region has the DNA TGTGCCAGTAGTATCCGGACAGGGTATAATTCACCCCTCCACTTT. Translation gives CASSIRTGYNSPLHF.